This T cell receptor (beta chain) was recovered during a study of technical replicates of blood from four donors. TCRdb's copy holds only in-frame clones and misses some; the assay was immunoSEQ multiplex PCR. The sample holds 65,000 to 90,000 clones, around 94% seen once. Germline lookup yields CDR1 SGHRS and CDR2 YFSETQ. The CDR3 spans 14 residues. Trimming at V came to 4 bases and at J to 11 bases, leaving 14 bases not matched to a gene. This receptor was obtained from a human donor in good health. V gene TRBV5-1 combines with J gene TRBJ1-1, with 7 bases lining up with TRBD1. Sample: T cells isolated from PBMCs. The CDR3 region is CASSPVTGLDLAFF. The CDR3 nucleotides are TGCGCCAGCAGCCCTGTGACAGGGTTGGACCTTGCTTTCTTT.